This TCR beta chain was sequenced for a study of identical twins. Study-wide results and caveats: Excess sharing by twins proved weaker in beta out-of-frame sequences.

This clonotype was counted only a few times. Its antigen is undetermined. Trimming cost V 6 bases and J 3 bases, with 11 bases left between them. The CDR3 is 13 amino acids. TCRdb called the 5' RACE reads again in MiXCR, with one record for every CDR3 protein. Of about 470,000 distinct CDR3 sequences in the sample, 20% to 25% were seen once. These records were also assigned to another study, of T cells expressing NK-cell markers. That source notes: A few of the donors also had these clonotypes leading their CD3+CD56-NKG2C+ fraction.

V and J are TRBV12-3 or TRBV12-4 and TRBJ1-1; weak D call: TRBD1 (6 bases). The sample taken for sequencing was CD4+ T cells sorted from blood. The receptor comes from a woman between 18 and 29 years old in good health. The CDR3 here is CASRGQKDTEAFF. The CDR3 nucleotides read TGTGCCAGCAGAGGACAGAAGGACACTGAAGCTTTCTTT.